This is a list of T cell receptor beta chains from one sample in a study of identical twins. MiXCR was run by TCRdb on the 5' RACE reads, yielding one entry per CDR3 protein. Of hundreds of thousands of distinct CDR3 sequences in the sample, about 18% are singletons; the top ten hold around 14%. This sample also appeared in a second study, on T cells expressing NK-cell markers.

Material: PBMCs. The receptor set was obtained from a woman aged 18-35 years in good health. Both conserved end residues are part of each CDR3. D genes are given only for firm matches. For some rows the clone size is stated as once, few or many, or as a class when expanded; others skip it.

CDR3 protein	CDR3 DNA	clone size	D gene	V gene	J gene
CSARPRRGLATYEQYF	TGCAGTGCTAGACCCCGGAGGGGACTAGCGACCTACGAGCAGTACTTC	NA	TRBD2	TRBV20-1	TRBJ2-7
CASSPGTEETQYF	TGTGCCAGCTCACCGGGGACAGAAGAGACCCAGTACTTC	many	TRBD1	TRBV18	TRBJ2-5
CASSLLQLPYTF	TGTGCCAGCAGTTTATTACAGTTACCCTACACCTTC	few	NA	TRBV12-3/TRBV12-4	TRBJ1-2
CAISESSSLGTDTQYF	TGTGCCATCAGTGAGTCGAGCTCCCTGGGCACAGATACGCAGTATTTT	NA	NA	TRBV10-3	TRBJ2-3
CASSLVSGSGETQYF	TGTGCCAGCAGCTTAGTTTCCGGGTCAGGCGAGACCCAGTACTTC	few	NA	TRBV7-2	TRBJ2-5
CASSVGIPGVYGYTF	TGTGCCAGCAGCGTAGGTATCCCAGGGGTCTATGGCTACACCTTC	NA	NA	TRBV9	TRBJ1-2
CASSLYTGTNTEAFF	TGTGCCAGCAGTTTATATACAGGGACGAACACTGAAGCTTTCTTT	few	NA	TRBV12-3/TRBV12-4	TRBJ1-1
CATSRVGEEQFF	TGTGCCACCAGCAGAGTTGGGGAGGAGCAGTTCTTC	few	NA	TRBV15	TRBJ2-1
CASSFTGGESPLHF	TGCGCCAGCAGCTTTACAGGGGGCGAATCACCCCTCCACTTT	few	TRBD1	TRBV5-1	TRBJ1-6
CASSPRPNRESPLHF	TGTGCCAGCAGTCCCCGTCCGAACCGGGAATCACCCCTCCACTTT	NA	NA	TRBV12-3/TRBV12-4	TRBJ1-6
CASSLGESKQYF	TGTGCCAGCAGCTTGGGAGAGTCTAAGCAGTACTTC	few	NA	TRBV5-8	TRBJ2-7
CSARPGDRTYQPQHF	TGCAGTGCCCGCCCCGGGGACAGAACTTATCAGCCCCAGCATTTT	NA	TRBD1	TRBV20-1	TRBJ1-5
CASSLAWAGSYNEQFF	TGCGCCAGCAGCTTGGCCTGGGCGGGGTCTTACAATGAGCAGTTCTTC	NA	NA	TRBV5-1	TRBJ2-1
CASGNSYRGPQEQFF	TGCGCCAGCGGCAACTCCTATCGGGGGCCCCAGGAGCAGTTCTTC	few	NA	TRBV5-1	TRBJ2-1
CAISPLGNNEQFF	TGTGCCATCAGCCCCTTGGGGAACAATGAGCAGTTCTTC	NA	NA	TRBV10-3	TRBJ2-1
CASSHPGKTPWEQYF	TGTGCCAGCAGCCACCCCGGCAAAACCCCATGGGAGCAGTACTTC	NA	NA	TRBV7-9	TRBJ2-7
CASSQGLGQSSGANVLTF	TGTGCCAGCAGCCAAGGCCTGGGTCAAAGCTCTGGGGCCAACGTCCTGACTTTC	once	NA	TRBV14	TRBJ2-6
CASSQEEGQGASDTQYF	TGCGCCAGCAGCCAAGAGGAGGGACAGGGGGCCTCAGATACGCAGTATTTT	few	TRBD1	TRBV4-3	TRBJ2-3
CASSYGLSSYNEQFF	TGTGCCAGCAGCTATGGACTTAGCTCCTACAATGAGCAGTTCTTC	many	NA	TRBV7-9	TRBJ2-1
CASSRHRGAYEQYF	TGCGCCAGCAGTCGACATCGAGGGGCCTACGAGCAGTACTTC	few	NA	TRBV10-1	TRBJ2-7
CASSPLQGNHEAFF	TGTGCCAGCAGCCCATTACAGGGAAACCATGAAGCTTTCTTT	few	NA	TRBV5-8	TRBJ1-1
CASSESGRSYGYTF	TGTGCCAGCAGTGAATCAGGGAGAAGCTATGGCTACACCTTC	NA	NA	TRBV2	TRBJ1-2
CASSLIYSGYTF	TGTGCCAGCAGCTTGATTTATTCTGGCTACACCTTC	once	NA	TRBV11-2	TRBJ1-2
CASRPNREEAFF	TGCGCCAGCCGCCCGAACAGGGAAGAAGCTTTCTTT	NA	NA	TRBV10-2	TRBJ1-1
CASSSDLANEQFF	TGTGCCAGCAGTTCGGACCTAGCCAATGAGCAGTTCTTC	few	NA	TRBV12-3/TRBV12-4	TRBJ2-1
CASLGGTGAFF	TGTGCCAGTCTGGGGGGAACTGGCGCTTTCTTT	NA	NA	TRBV12-3/TRBV12-4	TRBJ1-1
CASRPDRDPRDTQYF	TGTGCCAGCAGGCCCGACAGGGATCCTAGAGATACGCAGTATTTT	few	TRBD1	TRBV12-3/TRBV12-4	TRBJ2-3
CAIRLLSEQFF	TGTGCCATCCGACTCCTTTCTGAGCAGTTCTTC	NA	NA	TRBV7-9	TRBJ2-1
CASSTLTGVRYEQYF	TGTGCCAGCAGTACCCTGACGGGAGTGAGATACGAGCAGTACTTC	few	NA	TRBV7-9	TRBJ2-7
CASSELTGGQETQYF	TGCGCCAGCAGCGAGCTGACAGGGGGGCAAGAGACCCAGTACTTC	NA	TRBD1	TRBV5-1	TRBJ2-5
CAWRYNRNTGELFF	TGTGCCTGGAGATATAACAGGAACACCGGGGAGCTGTTTTTT	few	NA	TRBV30	TRBJ2-2
CASRAGGIYGYTF	TGTGCCAGCAGGGCAGGGGGGATCTATGGCTACACCTTC	NA	TRBD1	TRBV27	TRBJ1-2
CASSWGLLNQPQHF	TGTGCCAGCAGCTGGGGACTGCTCAATCAGCCCCAGCATTTT	NA	NA	TRBV7-2	TRBJ1-5
CSARRGPETQYF	TGCAGTGCTAGACGCGGCCCAGAGACCCAGTACTTC	many	NA	TRBV20-1	TRBJ2-5
CASSLEGPSGANVLTF	TGTGCCAGCAGCTTAGAAGGGCCTTCTGGGGCCAACGTCCTGACTTTC	few	NA	TRBV7-9	TRBJ2-6
CASSSFRGLAGGRPADTQYF	TGTGCCAGCAGTTCGTTTAGGGGACTAGCGGGGGGGAGACCCGCAGATACGCAGTATTTT	few	TRBD2	TRBV12-3/TRBV12-4	TRBJ2-3
CSARGQSYSTDTQYF	TGCAGTGCTAGAGGACAGAGCTATTCCACAGATACGCAGTATTTT	NA	NA	TRBV20-1	TRBJ2-3
CASSVGTGLDTQYF	TGTGCCAGCAGCGTAGGAACAGGGCTTGATACGCAGTATTTT	NA	NA	TRBV9	TRBJ2-3
CASSMWTEAFF	TGTGCCAGTAGTATGTGGACTGAAGCTTTCTTT	few	NA	TRBV19	TRBJ1-1
CATSSGTGELFF	TGTGCCACCAGCAGTGGGACCGGGGAGCTGTTTTTT	few	NA	TRBV15	TRBJ2-2